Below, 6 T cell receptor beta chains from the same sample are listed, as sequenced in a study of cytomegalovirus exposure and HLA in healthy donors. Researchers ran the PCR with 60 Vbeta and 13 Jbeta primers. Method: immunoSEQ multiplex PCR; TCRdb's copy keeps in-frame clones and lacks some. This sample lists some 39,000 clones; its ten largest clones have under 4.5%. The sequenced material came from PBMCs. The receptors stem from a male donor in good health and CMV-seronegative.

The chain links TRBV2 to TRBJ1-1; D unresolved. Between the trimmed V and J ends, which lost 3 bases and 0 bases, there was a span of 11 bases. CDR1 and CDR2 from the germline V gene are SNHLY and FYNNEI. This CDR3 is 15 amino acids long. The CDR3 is CASSDQQTLNTEAFF. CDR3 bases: TGTGCCAGCAGTGATCAACAGACCCTGAACACTGAAGCTTTCTTT.

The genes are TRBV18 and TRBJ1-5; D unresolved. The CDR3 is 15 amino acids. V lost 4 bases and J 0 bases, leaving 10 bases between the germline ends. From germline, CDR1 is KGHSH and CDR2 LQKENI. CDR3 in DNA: TGTGCCAGCTCACAGACGGAGAATAGCAATCAGCCCCAGCATTTT. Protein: CASSQTENSNQPQHF.

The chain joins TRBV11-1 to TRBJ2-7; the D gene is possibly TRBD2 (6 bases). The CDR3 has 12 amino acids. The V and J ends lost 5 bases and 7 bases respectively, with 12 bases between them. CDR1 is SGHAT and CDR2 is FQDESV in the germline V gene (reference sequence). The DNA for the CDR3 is TGTGCCAGCAGCGAAGACCGGGGGGAGCAGTACTTC. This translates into CASSEDRGEQYF.

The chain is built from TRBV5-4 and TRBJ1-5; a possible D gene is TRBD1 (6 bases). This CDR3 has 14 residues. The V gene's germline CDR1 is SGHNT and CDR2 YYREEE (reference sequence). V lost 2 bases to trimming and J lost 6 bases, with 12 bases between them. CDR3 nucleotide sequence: TGTGCCAGCAGCTTTGGGGGCGCGGGTCAGCCCCAGCATTTT. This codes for CASSFGGAGQPQHF.

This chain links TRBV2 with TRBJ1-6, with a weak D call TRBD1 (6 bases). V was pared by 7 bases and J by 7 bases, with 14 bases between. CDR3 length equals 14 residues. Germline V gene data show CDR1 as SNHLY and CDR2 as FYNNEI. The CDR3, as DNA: TGTGCCAGCACCGAGGGGGAAGACAATTCACCCCTCCACTTT. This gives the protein CASTEGEDNSPLHF.

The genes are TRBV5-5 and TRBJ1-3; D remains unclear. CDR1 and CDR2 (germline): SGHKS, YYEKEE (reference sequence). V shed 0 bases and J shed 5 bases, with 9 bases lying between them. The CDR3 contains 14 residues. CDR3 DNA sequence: TGTGCCAGCAGCTTGGAACCGGGTAGAAACACCATATATTTT. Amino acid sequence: CASSLEPGRNTIYF.